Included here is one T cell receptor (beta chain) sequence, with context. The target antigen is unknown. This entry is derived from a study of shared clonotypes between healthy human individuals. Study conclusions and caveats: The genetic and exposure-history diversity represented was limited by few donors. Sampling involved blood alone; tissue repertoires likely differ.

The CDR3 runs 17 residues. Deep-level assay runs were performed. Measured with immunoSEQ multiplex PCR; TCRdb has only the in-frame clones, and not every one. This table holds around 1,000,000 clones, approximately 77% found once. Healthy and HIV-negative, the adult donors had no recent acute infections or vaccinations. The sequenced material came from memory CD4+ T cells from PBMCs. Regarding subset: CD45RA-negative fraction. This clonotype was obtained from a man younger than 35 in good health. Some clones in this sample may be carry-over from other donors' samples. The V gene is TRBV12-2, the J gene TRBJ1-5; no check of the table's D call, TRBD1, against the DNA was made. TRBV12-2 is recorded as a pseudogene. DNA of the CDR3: TGTGCAAGTCGCTCCCCGGCCTGGCAGGTCCCAAATCAGCCCCAGCATTTT. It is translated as CASRSPAWQVPNQPQHF.